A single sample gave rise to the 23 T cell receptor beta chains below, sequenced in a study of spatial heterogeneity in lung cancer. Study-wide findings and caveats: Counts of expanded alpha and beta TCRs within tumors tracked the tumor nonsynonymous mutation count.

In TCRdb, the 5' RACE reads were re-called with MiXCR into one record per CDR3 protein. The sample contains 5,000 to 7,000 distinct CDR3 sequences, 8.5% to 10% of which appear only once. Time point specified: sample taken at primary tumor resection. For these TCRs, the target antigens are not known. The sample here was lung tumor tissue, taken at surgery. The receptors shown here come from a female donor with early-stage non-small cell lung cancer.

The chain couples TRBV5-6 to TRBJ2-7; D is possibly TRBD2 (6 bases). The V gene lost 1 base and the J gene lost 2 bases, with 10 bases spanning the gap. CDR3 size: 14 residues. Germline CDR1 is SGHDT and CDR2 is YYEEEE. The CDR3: CASSLWRRAYEQYF. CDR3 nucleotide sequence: TGTGCCAGCAGCTTGTGGAGGAGGGCCTACGAGCAGTACTTC.

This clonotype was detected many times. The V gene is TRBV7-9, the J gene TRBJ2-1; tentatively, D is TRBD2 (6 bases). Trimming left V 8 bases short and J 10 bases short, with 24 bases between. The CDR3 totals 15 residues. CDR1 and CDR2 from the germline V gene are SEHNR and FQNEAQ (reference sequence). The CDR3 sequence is CASVGSTAGSWEQFF. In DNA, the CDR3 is TGTGCCAGCGTAGGATCCACTGCGGGGTCCTGGGAGCAGTTCTTC.

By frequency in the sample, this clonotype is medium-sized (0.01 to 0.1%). The CDR3 nucleotides are TGCAGCGTTGTTGGCAGGGGGCGGGTGGACTATGGCTACACCTTC. Residues: CSVVGRGRVDYGYTF. The gene calls are TRBV29-1 and TRBJ1-2, with TRBD1 matching 8 bases. This CDR3 has 15 amino acids. In germline, CDR1 is SQVTM, CDR2 ANQGSEA. The V gene end was trimmed by 4 bases and the J gene end by 3 bases; junction bases not matched to a gene: 10.

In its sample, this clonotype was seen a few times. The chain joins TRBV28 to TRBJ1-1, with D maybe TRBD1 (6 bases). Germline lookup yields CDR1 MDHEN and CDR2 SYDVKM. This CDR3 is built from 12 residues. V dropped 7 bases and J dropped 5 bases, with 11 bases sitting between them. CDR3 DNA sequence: TGTGCCAGCATAGGGGGGTTAACTGAAGCTTTCTTT. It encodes CASIGGLTEAFF.

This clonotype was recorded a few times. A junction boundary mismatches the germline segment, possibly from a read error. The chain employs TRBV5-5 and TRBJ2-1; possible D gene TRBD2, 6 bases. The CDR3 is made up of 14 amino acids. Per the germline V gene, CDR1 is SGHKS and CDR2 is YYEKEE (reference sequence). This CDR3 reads CASSPMGLYNEQFF. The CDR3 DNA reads TGTGCCAGCAGCCCGATGGGACTGTACAATGAACAGTTCTTC. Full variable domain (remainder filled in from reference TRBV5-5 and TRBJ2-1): DAGVTQSPTHLIKTRGQQVTLRCSPISGHKSVSWYQQVLGQGPQFIFQYYEKEERGRGNFPDRFSARQFPNYSSELNVNALLLGDSALYLCASSPMGLYNEQFFGPGTRLTVL.

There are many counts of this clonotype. The CDR3, as DNA: TGCAGCGTTGATTCCGCCTACTTCCAAGAGACCCAGTACTTC. This translates into CSVDSAYFQETQYF. The chain recombines TRBV29-1 with TRBJ2-5; D gene unclear. The V end lost 3 bases, the J end lost 1 base, and 12 bases lay between the germline ends. The CDR3 is 14 amino acids. Looked up from germline, CDR1 is SQVTM and CDR2 is ANQGSEA.

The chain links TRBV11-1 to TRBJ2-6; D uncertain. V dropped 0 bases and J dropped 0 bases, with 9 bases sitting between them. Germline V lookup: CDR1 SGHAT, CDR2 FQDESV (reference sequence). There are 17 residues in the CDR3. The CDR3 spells CASSLAGSLSGANVLTF. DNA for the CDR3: TGTGCCAGCAGCTTAGCGGGCAGCCTCTCTGGGGCCAACGTCCTGACTTTC.

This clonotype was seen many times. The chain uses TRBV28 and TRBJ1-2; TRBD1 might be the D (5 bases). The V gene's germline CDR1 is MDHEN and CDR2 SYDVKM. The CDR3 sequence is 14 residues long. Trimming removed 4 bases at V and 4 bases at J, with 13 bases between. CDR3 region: CASSSGLRGYGYTF. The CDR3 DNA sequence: TGTGCCAGCAGTTCGGGACTTCGAGGCTATGGCTACACCTTC.

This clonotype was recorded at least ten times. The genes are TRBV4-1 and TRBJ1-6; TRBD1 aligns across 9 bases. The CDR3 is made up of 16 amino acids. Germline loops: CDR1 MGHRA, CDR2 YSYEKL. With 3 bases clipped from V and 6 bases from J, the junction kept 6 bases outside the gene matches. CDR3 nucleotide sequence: TGCGCCAGCAGCCACACCGGGACAGGGATTAATTCACCCCTCCACTTT. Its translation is CASSHTGTGINSPLHF.

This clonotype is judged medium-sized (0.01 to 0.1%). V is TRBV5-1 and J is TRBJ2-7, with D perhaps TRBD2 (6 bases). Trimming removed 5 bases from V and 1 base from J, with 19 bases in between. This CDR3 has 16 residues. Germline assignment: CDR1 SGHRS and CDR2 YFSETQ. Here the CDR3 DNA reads TGCGCCAGCAGTCCGATAGGGACTGCCCTTTCCTACGAGCAGTACTTC. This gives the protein CASSPIGTALSYEQYF.

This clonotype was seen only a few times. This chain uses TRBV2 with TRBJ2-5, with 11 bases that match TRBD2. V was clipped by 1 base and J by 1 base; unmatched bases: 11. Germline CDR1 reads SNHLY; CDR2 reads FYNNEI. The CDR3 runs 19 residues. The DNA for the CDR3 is TGTGCCAGCAGTGAAGTGACTAGCGGGGAAAATGCTTTCCAAGAGACCCAGTACTTC. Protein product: CASSEVTSGENAFQETQYF.

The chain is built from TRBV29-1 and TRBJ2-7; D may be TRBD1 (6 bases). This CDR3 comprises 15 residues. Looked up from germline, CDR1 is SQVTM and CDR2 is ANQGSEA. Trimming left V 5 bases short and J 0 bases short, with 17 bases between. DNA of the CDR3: TGCAGCGTTCCTGGGGGCAGGGGAAGCTCCTACGAGCAGTACTTC. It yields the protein CSVPGGRGSSYEQYF.

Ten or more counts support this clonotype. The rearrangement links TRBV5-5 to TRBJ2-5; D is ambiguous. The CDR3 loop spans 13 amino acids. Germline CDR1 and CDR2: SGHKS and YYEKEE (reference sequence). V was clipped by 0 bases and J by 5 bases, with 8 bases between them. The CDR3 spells CASSLVGSETQYF. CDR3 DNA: TGTGCCAGCAGCTTGGTGGGTTCGGAGACCCAGTACTTC.

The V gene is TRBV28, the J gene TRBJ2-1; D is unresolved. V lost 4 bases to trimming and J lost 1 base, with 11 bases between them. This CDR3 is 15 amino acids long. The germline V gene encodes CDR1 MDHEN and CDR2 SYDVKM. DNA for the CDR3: TGTGCCAGCAGTTGGCCTCTGGGGTCCTACAATGAGCAGTTCTTC. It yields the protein CASSWPLGSYNEQFF. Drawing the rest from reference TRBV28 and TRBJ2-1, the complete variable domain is DVKVTQSSRYLVKRTGEKVFLECVQDMDHENMFWYRQDPGLGLRLIYFSYDVKMKEKGDIPEGYSVSREKKERFSLILESASTNQTSMYLCASSWPLGSYNEQFFGPGTRLTVL.

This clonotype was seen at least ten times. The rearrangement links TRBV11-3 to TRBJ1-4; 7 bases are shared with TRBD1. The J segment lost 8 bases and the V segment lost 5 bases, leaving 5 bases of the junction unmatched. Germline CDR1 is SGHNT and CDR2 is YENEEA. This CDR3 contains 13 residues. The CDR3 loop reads CASSRQGGEKLFF. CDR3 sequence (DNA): TGTGCCAGCAGCCGACAGGGAGGAGAAAAACTGTTTTTT.

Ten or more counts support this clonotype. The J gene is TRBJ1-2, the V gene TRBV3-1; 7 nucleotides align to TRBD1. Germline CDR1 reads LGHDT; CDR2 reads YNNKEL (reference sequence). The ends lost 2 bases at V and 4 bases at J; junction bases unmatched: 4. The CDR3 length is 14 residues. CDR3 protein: CASSQLTGFYGYTF. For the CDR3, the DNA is TGTGCCAGCAGCCAACTGACAGGGTTCTATGGCTACACCTTC.

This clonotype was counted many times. CDR3 amino acids: CATSRQGSRDEKLFF. The CDR3 DNA sequence: TGTGCCACCAGCAGGCAGGGCTCTAGGGATGAAAAACTGTTTTTT. The chain employs TRBV15 and TRBJ1-4, with TRBD1 as a possible D gene (5 bases). V shed 3 bases and J shed 6 bases, with 14 bases lying between them. The CDR3 consists of 15 residues. Germline V gene data show CDR1 as LNHNV and CDR2 as YYDKDF (reference sequence). The full variable domain, completed using reference TRBV15 and TRBJ1-4, is DAMVIQNPRYQVTQFGKPVTLSCSQTLNHNVMYWYQQKSSQAPKLLFHYYDKDFNNEADTPDNFQSRRPNTSFCFLDIRSPGLGDTAMYLCATSRQGSRDEKLFFGSGTQLSVL.

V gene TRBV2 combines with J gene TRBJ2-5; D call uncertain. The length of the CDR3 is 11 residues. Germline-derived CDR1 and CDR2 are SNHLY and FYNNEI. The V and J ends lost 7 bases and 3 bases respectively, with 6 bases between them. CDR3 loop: CASKTEETQYF. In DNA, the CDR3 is TGTGCCAGCAAGACCGAAGAGACCCAGTACTTC. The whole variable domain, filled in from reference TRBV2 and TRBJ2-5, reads EPEVTQTPSHQVTQMGQEVILRCVPISNHLYFYWYRQILGQKVEFLVSFYNNEISEKSEIFDDQFSVERPDGSNFTLKIRSTKLEDSAMYFCASKTEETQYFGPGTRLLVL.

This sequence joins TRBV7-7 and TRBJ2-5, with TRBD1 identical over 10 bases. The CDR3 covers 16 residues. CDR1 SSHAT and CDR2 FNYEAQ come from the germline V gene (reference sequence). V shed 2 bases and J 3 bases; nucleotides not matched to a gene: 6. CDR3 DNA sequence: TGTGCCAGCAGCTTATCCACCGGGACAGGGGAAGAGACCCAGTACTTC. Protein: CASSLSTGTGEETQYF.

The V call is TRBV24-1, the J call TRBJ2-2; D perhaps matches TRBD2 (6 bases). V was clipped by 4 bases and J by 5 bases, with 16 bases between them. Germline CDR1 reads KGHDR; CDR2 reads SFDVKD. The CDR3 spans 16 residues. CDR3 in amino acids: CATSDPLGGGTGELFF. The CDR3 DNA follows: TGTGCCACCAGTGACCCCCTCGGGGGTGGGACCGGGGAGCTGTTTTTT.

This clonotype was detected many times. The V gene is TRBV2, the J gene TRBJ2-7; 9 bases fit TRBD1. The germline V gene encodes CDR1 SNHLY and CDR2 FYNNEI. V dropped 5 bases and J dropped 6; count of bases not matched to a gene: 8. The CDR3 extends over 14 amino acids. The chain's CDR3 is CASSWGQGFSEQYF. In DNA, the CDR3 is TGTGCCAGCAGTTGGGGACAGGGCTTCTCCGAGCAGTACTTC.

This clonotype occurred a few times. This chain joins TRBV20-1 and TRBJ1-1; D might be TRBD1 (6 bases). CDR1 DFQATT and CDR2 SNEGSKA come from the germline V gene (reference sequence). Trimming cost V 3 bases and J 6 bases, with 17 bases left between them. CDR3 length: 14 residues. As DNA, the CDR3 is TGCAGTGCTAGCAACCTACGACAGGCCCCTGAAGCTTTCTTT. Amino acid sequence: CSASNLRQAPEAFF.

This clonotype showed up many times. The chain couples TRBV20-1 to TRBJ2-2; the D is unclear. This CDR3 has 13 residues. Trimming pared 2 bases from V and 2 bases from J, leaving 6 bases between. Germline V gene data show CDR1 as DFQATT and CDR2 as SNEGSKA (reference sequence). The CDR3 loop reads CSARSINTGELFF. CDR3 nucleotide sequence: TGCAGTGCTAGATCCATAAACACCGGGGAGCTGTTTTTT.